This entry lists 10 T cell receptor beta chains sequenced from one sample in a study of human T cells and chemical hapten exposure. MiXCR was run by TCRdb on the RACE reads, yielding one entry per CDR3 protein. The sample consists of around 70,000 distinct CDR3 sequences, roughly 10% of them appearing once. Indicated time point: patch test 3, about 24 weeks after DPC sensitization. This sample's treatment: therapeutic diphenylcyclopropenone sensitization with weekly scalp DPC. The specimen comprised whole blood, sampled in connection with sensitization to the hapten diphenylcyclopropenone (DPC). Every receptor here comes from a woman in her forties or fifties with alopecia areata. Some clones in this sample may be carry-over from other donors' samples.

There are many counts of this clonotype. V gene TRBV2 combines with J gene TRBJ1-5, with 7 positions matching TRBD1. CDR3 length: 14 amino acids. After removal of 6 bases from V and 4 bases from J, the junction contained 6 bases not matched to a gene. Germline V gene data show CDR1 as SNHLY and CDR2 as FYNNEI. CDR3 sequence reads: CASRGTARNQPQHF. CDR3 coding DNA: TGTGCCAGCAGAGGGACAGCCCGAAATCAGCCCCAGCATTTT.

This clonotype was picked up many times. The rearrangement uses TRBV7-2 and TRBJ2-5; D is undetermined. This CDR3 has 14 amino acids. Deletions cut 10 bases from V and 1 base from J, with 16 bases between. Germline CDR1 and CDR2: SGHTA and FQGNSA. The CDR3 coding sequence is TGTGCCATTTCCCTCCTCGGCAGCCAAGAGACCCAGTACTTC. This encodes CAISLLGSQETQYF.

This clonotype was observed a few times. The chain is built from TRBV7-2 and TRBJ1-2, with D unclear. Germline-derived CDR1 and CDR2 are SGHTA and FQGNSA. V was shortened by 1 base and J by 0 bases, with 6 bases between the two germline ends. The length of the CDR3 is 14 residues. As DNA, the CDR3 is TGTGCCAGCAGCTTAGGGCAGCCTAACTATGGCTACACCTTC. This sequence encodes CASSLGQPNYGYTF.

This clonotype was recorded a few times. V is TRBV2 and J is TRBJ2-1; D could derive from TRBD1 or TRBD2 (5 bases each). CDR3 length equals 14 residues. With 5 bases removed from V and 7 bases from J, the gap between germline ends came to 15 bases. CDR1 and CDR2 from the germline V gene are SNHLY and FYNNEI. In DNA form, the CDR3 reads TGTGCCAGCAGTCCGACCGGGGCTTATAATGAGCAGTTCTTC. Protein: CASSPTGAYNEQFF.

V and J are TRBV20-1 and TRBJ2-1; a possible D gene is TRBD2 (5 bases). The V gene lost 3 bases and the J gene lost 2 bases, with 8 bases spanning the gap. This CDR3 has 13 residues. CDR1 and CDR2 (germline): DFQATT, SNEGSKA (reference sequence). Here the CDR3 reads CSARELAYNEQFF. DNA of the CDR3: TGCAGTGCTAGGGAACTAGCCTACAATGAGCAGTTCTTC.

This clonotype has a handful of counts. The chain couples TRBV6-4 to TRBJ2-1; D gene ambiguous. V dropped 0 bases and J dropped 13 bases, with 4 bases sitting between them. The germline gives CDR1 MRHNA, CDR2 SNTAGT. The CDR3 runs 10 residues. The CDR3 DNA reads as TGTGCCAGCAGTGACTCGAGTCAGTTCTTC. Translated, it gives CASSDSSQFF.

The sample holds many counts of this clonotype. CDR3: CASSQQGGINNEQFF. For the CDR3, the DNA is TGTGCCAGCAGCCAGCAGGGCGGGATCAACAATGAGCAGTTCTTC. J is TRBJ2-1 and V is TRBV14; TRBD2 is a possible D gene (6 bases). Germline lookup yields CDR1 SGHDN and CDR2 FVKESK. The CDR3 runs to 15 residues. The V and J ends lost 3 bases and 5 bases respectively, with 14 bases between them.

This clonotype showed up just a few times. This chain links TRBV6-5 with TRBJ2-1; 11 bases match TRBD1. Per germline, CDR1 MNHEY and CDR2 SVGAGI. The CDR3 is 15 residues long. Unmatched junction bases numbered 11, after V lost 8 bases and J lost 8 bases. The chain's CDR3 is CASALRRDRGDEQFF. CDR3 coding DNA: TGTGCCAGCGCATTACGACGGGACAGGGGGGATGAGCAGTTCTTC.

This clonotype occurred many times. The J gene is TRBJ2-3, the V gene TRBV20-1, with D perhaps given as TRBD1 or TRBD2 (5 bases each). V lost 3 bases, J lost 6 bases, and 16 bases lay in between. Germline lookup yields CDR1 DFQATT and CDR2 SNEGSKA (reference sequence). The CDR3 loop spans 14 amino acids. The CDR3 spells CSARGVEGPDTQYF. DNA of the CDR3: TGCAGTGCTAGGGGGGTGGAAGGACCCGATACGCAGTATTTT.

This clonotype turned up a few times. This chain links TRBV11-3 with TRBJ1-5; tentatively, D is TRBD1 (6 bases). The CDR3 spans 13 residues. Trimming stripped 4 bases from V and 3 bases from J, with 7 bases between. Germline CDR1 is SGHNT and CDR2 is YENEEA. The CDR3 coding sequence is TGTGCCAGCAGCTCGGGACACAATCAGCCCCAGCATTTT. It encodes CASSSGHNQPQHF.